The T cell receptor (beta chain) described here comes from a study of cytotoxic CD8 clonotypes in ibrutinib-treated CLL. Across the study: There were approximately ten relapsed/refractory patients and around 15 treatment-naive patients, and fewer than 18 were IGHV unmutated. Among responders, about 24 were partial and 2 complete; after median approximately 6 years, around 14 stayed remitted and roughly 12 progressed.

CDR1 and CDR2 from the germline V gene are LGHNT and FRNRAP. The CDR3 totals 19 residues. After removal of 4 bases from V and 5 bases from J, the junction contained 22 bases not matched to a gene. This clone appeared a few times. The antigen remains unidentified. General study findings and limits: Private clonotypes, not public ones, expanded at ibrutinib response. Before falling back toward baseline at progression, clonality had risen at the time of ibrutinib response.

Sequenced by immunoSEQ multiplex PCR; TCRdb stores in-frame clones only, minus some. The sample holds approximately 100,000 clones, around 77% seen once. The material sequenced was PBMCs, taken after 24 months of ibrutinib treatment. The receptor's source is a human donor with chronic lymphocytic leukemia. The chain combines TRBV12-5 with TRBJ1-2; 7 bases are shared with TRBD1. The CDR3 nucleotides read TGTGCTAGTGGTTCACCGATGGGGGGACAGCGGGACCCTCTTTATGGCTACACCTTC. Residues: CASGSPMGGQRDPLYGYTF.